This TCR beta chain was recorded in a study of T cells in Graves' hyperthyroidism and ophthalmopathy. Findings of the study overall: Blood also carried most thyroid clonotypes expanded above 0.001.

The length of the CDR3 is 13 residues. After removal of 5 bases from V and 3 bases from J, the junction contained 3 bases not matched to a gene. Germline loops: CDR1 SGHDT, CDR2 YYEEEE. Template material for amplifying TCR beta CDR3 regions consisted of RNA transcripts. In the first-round RT-PCR of the TCR CDR3, the HTBI primer set was used. TCRdb reprocessed the multiplex PCR reads with MiXCR, giving one entry per CDR3 protein. The repertoire consists of roughly 840,000 distinct CDR3 sequences, with 35% to 45% occurring once and the leading ten covering 7% to 10%. On this clonotype itself: Its antigen is unknown.

Patients counted as stable if ophthalmopathy did not develop within 18 months. The receptor was derived from a man aged 18-30 years with Graves' hyperthyroidism. Input material: blood. The gene calls are TRBV5-6 and TRBJ2-5; 8 bases line up with TRBD2. This CDR3 is CASRKTSEETQYF. The DNA of the CDR3 is TGTGCCAGCAGGAAGACTAGCGAAGAGACCCAGTACTTC. The full variable domain, with the rest looked up from reference TRBV5-6 and TRBJ2-5, is DAGVTQSPTHLIKTRGQQVTLRCSPKSGHDTVSWYQQALGQGPQFIFQYYEEEERQRGNFPDRFSGHQFPNYSSELNVNALLLGDSALYLCASRKTSEETQYFGPGTRLLVL.